This T cell receptor (beta chain) was captured by sequencing in a study of early T cells in non-severe SARS-CoV-2 infection. Turning to the study itself: Bulk RNA isolated from unsorted whole blood underwent sequencing; chains were not paired. Whole-study results and caveats: A preference for anti-spike CD8 responses marked VDJdb matching, which missed private and CD4 specificities.

One entry per CDR3 protein results from TCRdb running MiXCR on the 5' RACE reads. Among around 84,000 distinct CDR3 sequences listed, under 11% were seen once. CDR3 size: 16 residues. Germline V lookup: CDR1 SGHTA, CDR2 FQGTGA. Trimming cost V 1 base and J 0 bases, with 9 bases left between them. This clonotype has a count of ten or more. What it recognizes is unknown. This clonotype was sampled from an adult who was a healthcare worker with PCR-confirmed SARS-CoV-2 infection or an uninfected control (not recorded which). This chain connects TRBV7-3 to TRBJ2-2; D ambiguous. The source was whole blood, collected at baseline. The CDR3 DNA reads TGTGCCAGCAGCTTAAGCGCCGGTACGAACACCGGGGAGCTGTTTTTT. This translates into CASSLSAGTNTGELFF.